This T cell receptor beta chain derives from a study of beta chain features in type 1 diabetes. The investigators reverse transcribed all of the isolated RNA, so they sequenced expressed TCRB transcripts. Using immunoSEQ multiplex PCR, the repertoire was profiled, and TCRdb retains in-frame clones only, with some absent. The repertoire holds about 620,000 clones, with 15% to 18% as singletons. This clone was found a few times. The V gene's germline CDR1 is SEHNR and CDR2 FQNEAQ (reference sequence). The CDR3 has 14 residues. Deletions cut 1 base from V and 0 bases from J, with 6 bases between. The TCR originated in a man younger than 35 in good health. The chain joins TRBV7-9 to TRBJ1-1; no clear D gene. Input material: naive CD4+ T cells from blood. CDR3 loop: CASSLDPLNTEAFF. For the CDR3, the DNA is TGTGCCAGCAGCTTAGATCCGTTGAACACTGAAGCTTTCTTT.